This T cell receptor beta chain was profiled in a study of T cell responses to AZD1222 COVID-19 vaccine. Study-wide findings and caveats: Scientists sampled the repertoires only once the peak T cell response had passed. Two doses of AZD1222 preceded a rise in Spike-specific TCR breadth and depth. Donors were chiefly white British, with a greater number of females, and clonal diversity was perhaps underestimated. Nearly half of spike-specific TCRs reportedly target variant regions that are unmutated in the B.1.351 and B.1.1.7 variants.

In the case of this clone: The antigen is unknown.

Sequenced by immunoSEQ multiplex PCR; TCRdb stores in-frame clones only, minus some. The table lists approximately 88,000 clones, 90% of them singletons. V gave up 3 bases and J gave up 6 bases; unmatched junction bases: 9. Germline V gene lookup returns CDR1 MNHEY and CDR2 SVGAGI. The CDR3 totals 15 residues. The sequence derives from an adult who received the AZD1222 COVID-19 vaccine. The sequenced sample was peripheral blood, obtained 28 days after the second AZD1222 dose. This chain joins TRBV6-5 and TRBJ1-2; 8 positions agree with TRBD1. CDR3: CASSYSQGARNGYTF. The CDR3 DNA is TGTGCCAGCAGTTATTCCCAGGGGGCGCGAAATGGCTACACCTTC.